This is a list of T cell receptor beta chains from one sample in a study of CD8 T cells in ankylosing spondylitis. One entry per CDR3 protein results from TCRdb running MiXCR on the 5' RACE reads. Counted here are 200,000 to 250,000 distinct CDR3 sequences, roughly 25% occurring once; the ten biggest clones make up 5% to 7.5%. The sample consisted of blood, either unsorted or a sorted T cell fraction (not recorded which). These receptors were collected from a male donor with ankylosing spondylitis or in good health (not recorded which). Both conserved end residues are part of each CDR3. The order of the fields is V gene, D gene, J gene, CDR3 protein. A D gene is named only where the DNA matches it firmly.

TRBV4-2,TRBD2,TRBJ2-3,CASSQAQRDAQYF
TRBV29-1,NA,TRBJ2-3,CSVEFTDTQYF
TRBV3-1,TRBD1,TRBJ1-1,CASSQAGGGNTEAFF
TRBV6-1,TRBD1,TRBJ1-1,CASRDRPNTEAFF
TRBV20-1,NA,TRBJ1-5,CSASPQPQHF
TRBV12-3/TRBV12-4,NA,TRBJ1-2,CASSLLDGYTF
TRBV10-3,NA,TRBJ2-2,CAISEAKRGLFF
TRBV18,TRBD1,TRBJ1-3,CASSPSILTGSLNTIYF
TRBV6-1,NA,TRBJ2-2,CASRTGFTGELFF
TRBV29-1,NA,TRBJ1-2,CSVEGAGEGYTF
TRBV5-1,NA,TRBJ1-4,CASRRGTTNEKLFF
TRBV20-1,TRBD1,TRBJ1-4,CSARGPGQSTNEKLFF
TRBV20-1,NA,TRBJ2-2,CSARDGSNTGELFF
TRBV6-1,TRBD2,TRBJ2-7,CASRAGLAGSYEQYF
TRBV9,TRBD1,TRBJ2-3,CASSAPGQSSTDTQYF
TRBV30,NA,TRBJ1-3,CAWSVKHISGNTIYF
TRBV6-5,NA,TRBJ2-3,CASSSHGGIADTQYF
TRBV12-3/TRBV12-4,NA,TRBJ2-1,CASSFGWRGNEQFF
TRBV6-5,NA,TRBJ2-3,CASSSGGQSGYDTQYF
TRBV7-2,TRBD2,TRBJ2-3,CASHYGGRTDTQYF
TRBV7-9,TRBD1,TRBJ1-6,CASSLQSGQHSPLHF
TRBV20-1,TRBD2,TRBJ2-1,CSARPSSGISYNEQFF
TRBV20-1,TRBD2,TRBJ2-7,CSASQGLAGKYYEQYF
TRBV20-1,TRBD1,TRBJ1-2,CSARDWDRVTDTF
TRBV4-2,TRBD2,TRBJ2-1,CASSQISASGHNEQFF
TRBV5-1,TRBD1,TRBJ2-7,CASSKGTGGAYEQYF
TRBV20-1,TRBD2,TRBJ2-2,CSARAFSGSANTGELFF
TRBV7-6,TRBD1,TRBJ1-3,CASSFGTADGNTIYF
TRBV6-2/TRBV6-3,TRBD2,TRBJ2-5,CASSYRLAGVEETQYF
TRBV29-1,TRBD2,TRBJ2-1,CSVEDLRGRAGNEQFF
TRBV2,NA,TRBJ2-4,CASSDGGTKNIQYF
TRBV10-3,NA,TRBJ2-2,CAIKSQANTGELFF
TRBV7-8,TRBD1,TRBJ1-2,CASSSGQGGYGYTF
TRBV2,NA,TRBJ2-3,CATRKGGISTDTQYF
TRBV20-1,NA,TRBJ2-1,CSARNVDGSYNEQFF
TRBV12-3/TRBV12-4,TRBD2,TRBJ2-1,CASSPEGLAKYNEQFF
TRBV4-1,TRBD1,TRBJ1-1,CASSHKLMTGMNTEAFF
TRBV6-4,TRBD2,TRBJ2-7,CATASWGLAGYEQYF
TRBV19,NA,TRBJ2-7,CASSIGTGTYEQYF
TRBV3-1,NA,TRBJ2-1,CASSQIPYNEQFF
TRBV20-1,NA,TRBJ1-1,CSARDHKGGSTEAFF
TRBV29-1,NA,TRBJ1-3,CSVHSGDRTIYF
TRBV15,TRBD1,TRBJ2-7,CATSRGGQGPNYEQYF
TRBV5-1,NA,TRBJ2-1,CASSLGAWGGGPNEQFF
TRBV20-1,TRBD1,TRBJ1-1,CSARDRGSTEAFF
TRBV5-8,TRBD1,TRBJ1-1,CASSQGQRAGEAFF
TRBV20-1,NA,TRBJ2-1,CSAPKRPEGEQFF
TRBV20-1,NA,TRBJ1-1,CSARDQVKNTEAFF
TRBV12-5,TRBD1,TRBJ2-3,CASGSRQGSTDTQYF
TRBV12-3/TRBV12-4,NA,TRBJ1-1,CASRHNTEAFF
TRBV7-2,TRBD1,TRBJ1-1,CASTQRGGRDTEAFF
TRBV6-5,NA,TRBJ2-2,CASSYSGTRNTGELFF
TRBV5-5,TRBD2,TRBJ2-2,CASSLLVGRALGELFF
TRBV11-2,NA,TRBJ1-1,CASSRDRINTEAFF
TRBV30,TRBD2,TRBJ2-4,CAWTPGLAGEVWYF